This T cell receptor beta chain was documented in a study of shared clonotypes between healthy human individuals. Whole-study context: Each donor contributed plates that comprised three CD4 naive, three CD4 memory, two CD8 naive and one CD8 memory.

TCRdb's table, derived via immunoSEQ multiplex PCR, lists solely in-frame clones and lacks some. Among a few hundred thousand clones listed, about 95% were seen once. In the naive CD8 group, cells lacked CD45RO and were positively selected for CCR7, so terminally differentiated effector memory CD45RA+ cells were left out. Donors were healthy HIV-negative adults without recently reported acute infections or vaccinations. With respect to this clone: What it binds is not known.

Study-wide results and limits: Larger estimated richness was generally recorded for naive subsets relative to memory subsets. Relative to their counterparts shared across all four donors, non-shared clonotypes exhibited diminished generation probabilities.

The CDR3 covers 13 residues. V dropped 6 bases and J dropped 6; count of bases not matched to a gene: 6. CDR1 is WSHSY, CDR2 SAAADI, per germline. The receptor was isolated from a woman in her 30s in good health. The chain links TRBV10-2 to TRBJ2-7, with 9 bases fitting TRBD1. Input material: naive CD8+ T cells sorted from blood. The CDR3 sequence is CASRAGTGPEQYF. The CDR3, as DNA: TGCGCCAGCAGAGCCGGGACAGGGCCCGAGCAGTACTTC.